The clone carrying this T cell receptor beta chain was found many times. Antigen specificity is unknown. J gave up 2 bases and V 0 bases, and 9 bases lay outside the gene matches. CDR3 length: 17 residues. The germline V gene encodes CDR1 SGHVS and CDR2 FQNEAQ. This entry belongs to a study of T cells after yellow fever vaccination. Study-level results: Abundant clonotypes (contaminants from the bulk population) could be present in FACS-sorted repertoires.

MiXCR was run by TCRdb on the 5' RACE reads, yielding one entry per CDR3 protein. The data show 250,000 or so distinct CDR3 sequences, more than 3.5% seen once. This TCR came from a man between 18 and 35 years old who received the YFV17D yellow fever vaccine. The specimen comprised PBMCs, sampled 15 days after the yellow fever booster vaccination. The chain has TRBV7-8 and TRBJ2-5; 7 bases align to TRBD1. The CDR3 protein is CASSLATRQGEQETQYF. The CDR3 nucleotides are TGTGCCAGCAGCTTAGCTACTAGACAGGGTGAACAAGAGACCCAGTACTTC.